The 7 T cell receptor beta chains reported below all come from one sample, sequenced in a study of CD8 T cells in ankylosing spondylitis. TCRdb called the 5' RACE reads again in MiXCR, with one record for every CDR3 protein. The table has approximately 340,000 distinct CDR3 sequences, about 14% seen once; the top ten hold about 1%. Material for sequencing was blood, either unsorted or a sorted T cell fraction (not recorded which). The receptors come from a male donor with ankylosing spondylitis or in good health (not recorded which).

The chain couples TRBV18 to TRBJ2-7, with no clear D. The germline V gene has CDR1 KGHSH and CDR2 LQKENI. This CDR3 has 13 amino acids. The V end was cut by 6 bases, the J end by 5 bases, with 14 bases between. CDR3 nucleotide sequence: TGTGCCAGCTCGCCTTTTTCCGCAAACGAGCAGTACTTC. Residues: CASSPFSANEQYF. Full variable domain (outside the CDR3, taken from reference TRBV18 and TRBJ2-7): NAGVMQNPRHLVRRRGQEARLRCSPMKGHSHVYWYRQLPEEGLKFMVYLQKENIIDESGMPKERFSAEFPKEGPSILRIQQVVRGDSAAYFCASSPFSANEQYFGPGTRLTVT.

The chain joins TRBV7-2 to TRBJ1-4, with 8 nucleotides matching TRBD1. The CDR3 consists of 17 residues. Unmatched junction bases numbered 11, after V lost 5 bases and J lost 3 bases. From germline, CDR1 is SGHTA and CDR2 FQGNSA. The CDR3 nucleotides are TGTGCCAGCAGCCCCGGGGCAGGGGGCAGGTCTAATGAAAAACTGTTTTTT. Protein product: CASSPGAGGRSNEKLFF.

The genes are TRBV6-5 and TRBJ2-5; D might be TRBD2 (5 bases). CDR3 length equals 14 residues. The V gene's germline CDR1 is MNHEY and CDR2 SVGAGI. V was clipped by 0 bases and J by 5 bases, with 10 bases between them. The DNA of the CDR3 is TGTGCCAGCAGTTACTCCGAGGGTTACGAGACCCAGTACTTC. Its protein product is CASSYSEGYETQYF.

The chain combines TRBV20-1 with TRBJ2-3, with no clear D. The CDR3 is 14 amino acids. Germline CDR1 DFQATT, CDR2 SNEGSKA (reference sequence). V shed 5 bases and J shed 0 bases, with 12 bases lying between them. CDR3 sequence: CSAGRAVSTDTQYF. CDR3 DNA: TGCAGTGCTGGACGGGCGGTAAGCACAGATACGCAGTATTTT.

The CDR3 nucleotides are TGTGCCAGCAGCATACAGGGAGACGCAGATACGCAGTATTTT. Its translation is CASSIQGDADTQYF. The chain is built from TRBV2 and TRBJ2-3; weak D call: TRBD1 (6 bases). Trimming took off 6 bases at V and 4 bases at J, with 14 bases between the two ends. CDR1 and CDR2 (germline): SNHLY, FYNNEI. This CDR3 is built from 14 residues.

CDR3: CASSPFDSLGVKNIQYF. The CDR3 DNA follows: TGTGCCAGCAGCCCCTTTGACAGTTTAGGAGTCAAAAACATTCAGTACTTC. The chain is built from TRBV7-9 and TRBJ2-4; tentative D call: TRBD1 (5 bases). The V gene's germline CDR1 is SEHNR and CDR2 FQNEAQ (reference sequence). V was shortened by 5 bases and J by 3 bases, with 20 bases between the two germline ends. The CDR3 loop spans 17 amino acids. Combining the CDR3 with reference TRBV7-9 and TRBJ2-4 gives the whole variable domain DTGVSQNPRHKITKRGQNVTFRCDPISEHNRLYWYRQTLGQGPEFLTYFQNEAQLEKSRLLSDRFSAERPKGSFSTLEIQRTEQGDSAMYLCASSPFDSLGVKNIQYFGAGTRLSVL.

This clonotype was counted ten times or more. V is TRBV12-3 or TRBV12-4 and J is TRBJ1-2; TRBD1 matches 7 bases. CDR3 length: 13 amino acids. J gave up 5 bases and V 5 bases, and 5 bases lay outside the gene matches. The CDR3: CASSVGQAYGYTF. As DNA, the CDR3 is TGTGCCAGCAGTGTCGGACAGGCATATGGCTACACCTTC.